The 10 T cell receptor beta chains listed next were all sequenced from one sample in a study of T cells in Graves' hyperthyroidism and ophthalmopathy (dated by TCRdb to about 2019). The library was made by multiplex PCR. Sequencing used an Illumina HiSeq 2000. The TCR beta CDR3 regions were amplified from RNA transcripts. The TCR CDR3 was subjected to a first round of RT-PCR using the HTBI primer set and the Qiagen OneStep RT-PCR kit. TCRdb reran the public reads through fastp at Q25 and MiXCR, keeping productive beta chains. Each entry is one CDR3 protein sequence, shown with its most common DNA and genes. The sample yields 300,000 to 350,000 distinct CDR3 sequences; approximately 22% were counted once. Clones ranked in the top ten supply over 45% of the sample. The specimen was blood. The source is a woman aged 50 to 60 with Graves' hyperthyroidism.

V and J are TRBV5-1 and TRBJ1-6; TRBD1 matches 7 bases. The CDR3 length is 15 residues. The ends lost 3 bases at V and 10 bases at J; junction bases unmatched: 10. The germline CDR1 and CDR2 sequences are SGHRS and YFSETQ. In DNA form, the CDR3 reads TGCGCCAGCAGCTCCGCCGGGACAGCCAGGTCACCCCTCCACTTT. It yields the protein CASSSAGTARSPLHF.

The V gene is TRBV5-1, the J gene TRBJ2-7; maybe TRBD1 (6 bases). The germline V gene encodes CDR1 SGHRS and CDR2 YFSETQ. The CDR3 extends over 17 amino acids. Deletions cut 4 bases from V and 7 bases from J, with 27 bases between. For the CDR3, the DNA is TGCGCCAGCAGCCCCATTAATCCGGGACACAGCGCGGGTGAGCAGTACTTC. This encodes CASSPINPGHSAGEQYF. Complete variable domain (other parts from reference TRBV5-1 and TRBJ2-7): KAGVTQTPRYLIKTRGQQVTLSCSPISGHRSVSWYQQTPGQGLQFLFEYFSETQRNKGNFPGRFSGRQFSNSRSEMNVSTLELGDSALYLCASSPINPGHSAGEQYFGPGTRLTVT.

The gene calls are TRBV4-2 and TRBJ1-5; maybe TRBD1 (6 bases). CDR1 is LGHNA, CDR2 YNFKEQ, per germline. The germline V and J ends were trimmed by 2 bases and 5 bases, with 13 bases remaining between them. This CDR3 spans 15 amino acids. In DNA, the CDR3 is TGTGCCAGCAGCCAAAAACAGGGAAATGATCAGCCCCAGCATTTT. It yields the protein CASSQKQGNDQPQHF.

This clonotype was counted ten times or more. This chain links TRBV3-1 with TRBJ1-2; 10 bases line up with TRBD1. The CDR3 runs to 14 residues. V lost 5 bases and J lost 6; bases outside the gene matches: 6. Germline V CDR1 and CDR2: LGHDT, YNNKEL (reference sequence). The CDR3 protein is CASSSGQGVHGYTF. CDR3 nucleotide sequence: TGTGCCAGCAGCTCAGGACAGGGGGTTCATGGCTACACCTTC.

In this sample, this clonotype turned up a few times. This chain uses TRBV29-1 with TRBJ2-3; the D is unclear. Germline-derived CDR1 and CDR2 are SQVTM and ANQGSEA. V was cut by 5 bases and J by 2 bases, with 5 bases left in between. The CDR3 covers 11 residues. The CDR3 nucleotides are TGCAGCGTTCTTTTCACAGATACGCAGTATTTT. Translation gives CSVLFTDTQYF.

This clonotype has at least ten counts. V and J are TRBV11-2 and TRBJ2-1; TRBD1 is a possible D gene (6 bases). The length of the CDR3 is 15 residues. The germline gives CDR1 SGHAT, CDR2 FQNNGV. Deletions cut 0 bases from V and 5 bases from J, with 11 bases between. CDR3 protein: CASSLEAGADNEQFF. Written as DNA, the CDR3 is TGTGCCAGCAGCTTAGAGGCAGGGGCGGACAATGAGCAGTTCTTC.

This clonotype was picked up many times. The V call is TRBV27, the J call TRBJ1-5; D unresolved. Germline CDR1 is MNHEY and CDR2 is SMNVEV (reference sequence). Trimming stripped 5 bases from V and 1 base from J, with 9 bases between. The CDR3 sequence is 14 residues long. The CDR3: CASSRMMSNQPQHF. CDR3 coding DNA: TGTGCCAGCAGTCGCATGATGAGCAATCAGCCCCAGCATTTT.

This clonotype was seen repeatedly, ten times or more. The CDR3 loop reads CASRSAGGPEETQYF. CDR3 nucleotide sequence: TGCGCCAGCAGGTCGGCGGGGGGGCCGGAGGAGACCCAGTACTTC. This rearrangement joins TRBV10-2 to TRBJ2-5; 9 positions agree with TRBD2. Germline V gene sequence: CDR1 WSHSY, CDR2 SAAADI. The CDR3 runs to 15 residues. J gave up 5 bases and V 6 bases, and 10 bases lay outside the gene matches.

This chain links TRBV10-3 with TRBJ2-1, with 9 bases matching TRBD1. The J segment lost 3 bases and the V segment lost 7 bases, leaving 7 bases of the junction unmatched. Germline-derived CDR1 and CDR2 are ENHRY and SYGVKD. This CDR3 has 15 amino acids. The CDR3 DNA follows: TGTGCCATCAACCCGGGACAGGGCCGCTACAATGAGCAGTTCTTC. Protein product: CAINPGQGRYNEQFF.

There are many counts of this clonotype. The chain uses TRBV7-3 and TRBJ2-7; tentative D call: TRBD2 (5 bases). Germline assignment: CDR1 SGHTA and CDR2 FQGTGA. Trimming removed 5 bases from V and 0 bases from J, with 14 bases in between. This CDR3 has 15 residues. The DNA of the CDR3 is TGTGCCAGCAGCGTTCTACCGGGGAGCTCCTACGAGCAGTACTTC. Its protein product is CASSVLPGSSYEQYF. The full variable domain, its missing parts supplied by reference TRBV7-3 and TRBJ2-7, is GAGVSQTPSNKVTEKGKYVELRCDPISGHTALYWYRQSLGQGPEFLIYFQGTGAADDSGLPNDRFFAVRPEGSVSTLKIQRTERGDSAVYLCASSVLPGSSYEQYFGPGTRLTVT.